What follows are 9 T cell receptor beta chains derived from one specimen sequenced in a study of cytotoxic CD8 clonotypes in ibrutinib-treated CLL. The method was immunoSEQ multiplex PCR; TCRdb's version includes in-frame clones alone and lacks a portion of them. In the table there are 150,000 to 200,000 clones, about 88% of which are singletons. The sequencing used PBMCs, collected at disease progression, from a patient treated with ibrutinib. The receptors shown here come from a human donor with chronic lymphocytic leukemia.

In its sample, this clone was seen a few times. The chain has TRBV19 and TRBJ2-1; 8 nucleotides agree with TRBD2. Trimming took 6 bases from V and 8 from J; bases not matched to a gene: 21. CDR1 is LNHDA and CDR2 is SQIVND in the germline V gene (reference sequence). The CDR3 covers 18 residues. The DNA for the CDR3 is TGTGCCAGTAGGGGGACTAGACAAGCCACTACTCTAATCGATGAGCAGTTCTTC. This gives the protein CASRGTRQATTLIDEQFF.

As for this clone: The sample holds other DNA sequences that translate to the same CDR3. The V call is TRBV2, the J call TRBJ2-2, with D possibly called TRBD1 or TRBD2 (5 bases each). The ends were cut back, 9 bases at V and 3 bases at J, with 20 bases in the middle. The CDR3 consists of 16 residues. Germline CDR1 SNHLY, CDR2 FYNNEI. In DNA form, the CDR3 reads TGTGCCAGTGACCCGAGGGGTCCCGGTTACACCGGGGAGCTGTTTTTT. Amino acids: CASDPRGPGYTGELFF.

CDR3 nucleotides: TGTGCCAGCAGCGCCCTCATAATATCCATGAACACTGAAGCTTTCTTT. Encoded protein: CASSALIISMNTEAFF. The V call is TRBV9, the J call TRBJ1-1; D is uncertain. The CDR3 is made up of 16 amino acids. The V and J ends lost 3 bases and 0 bases respectively, with 15 bases between them. Per germline, CDR1 SGDLS and CDR2 YYNGEE.

This clone showed up just once. The V gene is TRBV6-5, the J gene TRBJ1-1; no clear D gene. This CDR3 contains 13 residues. Trimming pared 5 bases from V and 0 bases from J, leaving 7 bases between. Germline V gene sequence: CDR1 MNHEY, CDR2 SVGAGI. The CDR3 is CASSQEVNTEAFF. DNA for the CDR3: TGTGCCAGCAGTCAGGAGGTGAACACTGAAGCTTTCTTT.

This clone was recorded once. The V gene is TRBV14, the J gene TRBJ2-1; TRBD2 aligns across 11 bases. The CDR3 spans 15 residues. Germline assignment: CDR1 SGHDN and CDR2 FVKESK. V lost 1 base, J lost 9 bases, and 5 bases stayed unmatched. CDR3 amino acids: CASSQGLAGGGEQFF. CDR3 bases: TGTGCCAGCAGCCAAGGTCTAGCGGGAGGAGGTGAGCAGTTCTTC. The complete variable domain, with remaining parts taken from reference TRBV14 and TRBJ2-1, reads EAGVTQFPSHSVIEKGQTVTLRCDPISGHDNLYWYRRVMGKEIKFLLHFVKESKQDESGMPNNRFLAERTGGTYSTLKVQPAELEDSGVYFCASSQGLAGGGEQFFGPGTRLTVL.

The V gene is TRBV5-4, the J gene TRBJ2-1; no clear D gene. V lost 0 bases and J lost 3, with 7 bases in between. This CDR3 is 14 amino acids long. Germline CDR1 SGHNT, CDR2 YYREEE (reference sequence). CDR3: CASSLVENYNEQFF. The CDR3 nucleotides are TGTGCCAGCAGCTTGGTCGAGAACTACAATGAGCAGTTCTTC.

The chain carries TRBV5-1 and TRBJ2-1; D is perhaps TRBD2 (6 bases). This CDR3 is built from 15 residues. Germline V CDR1 and CDR2: SGHRS, YFSETQ. V was pared by 6 bases and J by 4 bases, with 17 bases between. CDR3 in DNA: TGCGCCAGCACCCGGGGGACTCCCTCTTACAATGAGCAGTTCTTC. It specifies CASTRGTPSYNEQFF.

The J gene is TRBJ2-3, the V gene TRBV19; D not resolved. The CDR3 loop spans 15 amino acids. CDR1 and CDR2 from the germline V gene are LNHDA and SQIVND (reference sequence). The V gene lost 1 base and the J gene lost 2 bases, with 10 bases spanning the gap. The CDR3 is CASSIGSGPTDTQYF. CDR3 DNA: TGTGCCAGTAGTATAGGGAGTGGTCCCACAGATACGCAGTATTTT.

The J gene is TRBJ2-1, the V gene TRBV27, with a possible D match to TRBD1 (5 bases). Per the germline V gene, CDR1 is MNHEY and CDR2 is SMNVEV (reference sequence). CDR3 length equals 14 residues. Trimming took 7 bases from V and 6 from J, leaving 16 bases between them. CDR3 in DNA: TGTGCCAGCAATATGGACATTTTGTCCAATGAGCAGTTCTTC. Translation: CASNMDILSNEQFF.